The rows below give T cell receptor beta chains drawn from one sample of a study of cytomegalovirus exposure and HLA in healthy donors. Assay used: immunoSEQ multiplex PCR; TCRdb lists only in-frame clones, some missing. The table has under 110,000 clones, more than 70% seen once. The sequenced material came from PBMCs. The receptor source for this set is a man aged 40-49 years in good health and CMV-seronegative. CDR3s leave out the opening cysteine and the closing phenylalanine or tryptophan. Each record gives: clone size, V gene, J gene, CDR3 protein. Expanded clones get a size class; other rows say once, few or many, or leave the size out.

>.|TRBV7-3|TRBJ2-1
ASSPAGSSYNEQF
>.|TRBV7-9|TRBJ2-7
ASSFQRGASYEQY
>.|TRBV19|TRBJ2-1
ASSLPYNEQF
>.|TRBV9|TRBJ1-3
ASSDRQGISGNTIY
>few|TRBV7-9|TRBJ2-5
ASSRERGRETQY
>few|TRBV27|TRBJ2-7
ASSTYGRGGREQY
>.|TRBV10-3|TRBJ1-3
AISLQGALAGNTIY
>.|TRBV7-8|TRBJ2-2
ASSLVREGTGELF
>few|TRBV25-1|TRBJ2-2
ASKGAGNTGELF
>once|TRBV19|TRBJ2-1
ASSIPLAGGVYNEQF
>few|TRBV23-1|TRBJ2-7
ASSHGSYHSYEQY
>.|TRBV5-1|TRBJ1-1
ASSTQVNTEAF
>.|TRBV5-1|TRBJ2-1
ASSLAARADEQF
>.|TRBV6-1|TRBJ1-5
ASSEVSNQPQH
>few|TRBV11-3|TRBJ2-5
ASSRTGNWQETQY
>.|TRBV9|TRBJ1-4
ASSPGTGLTNEKLF
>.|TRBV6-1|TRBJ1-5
ATGTGNQPQH
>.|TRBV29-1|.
SVENQGYEQY
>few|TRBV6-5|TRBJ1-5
ASLRDRGQPQH
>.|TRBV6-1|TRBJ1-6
ASSGRDGSSYNSPLH
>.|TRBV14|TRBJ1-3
ASSQDPRGRRNTIY
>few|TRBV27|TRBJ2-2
ASSPIQGATGELF
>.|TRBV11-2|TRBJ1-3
ASSLGPGSSGNTIY
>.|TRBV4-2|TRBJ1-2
ASSPGGADGYT
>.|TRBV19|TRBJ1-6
ASSGLRQGDSSYNSPLH
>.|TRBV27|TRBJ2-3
ASSFSGGTSTDTQY
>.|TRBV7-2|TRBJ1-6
ASSLGVDSPLH
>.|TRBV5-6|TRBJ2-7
ASSPLGGRDEQY
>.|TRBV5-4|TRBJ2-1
ASSLPSGGEGYNEQF
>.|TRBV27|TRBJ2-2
ASSGGGASGELF
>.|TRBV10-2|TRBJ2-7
ASSESTRGGSYEQY
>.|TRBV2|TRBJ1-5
ASSGTVYSNQPQH
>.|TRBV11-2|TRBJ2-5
ASSSLVIAGGQETQY
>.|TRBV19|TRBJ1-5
ASSMGTGGFGTQPQH
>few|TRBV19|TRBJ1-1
ASSRRGASFVNTEAF
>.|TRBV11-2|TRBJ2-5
ASSEQAGGPRKTQY
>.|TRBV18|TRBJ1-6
ASSPPFQNSPLH
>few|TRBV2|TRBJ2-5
ASSWGTGRGETQY
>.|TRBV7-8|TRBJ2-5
ASSLQAGDQETQY
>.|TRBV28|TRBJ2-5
ASSFVSSEVRETQY
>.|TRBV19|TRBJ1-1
ASRRDRGNTEAF
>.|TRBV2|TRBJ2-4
ASGTSGGGIQY
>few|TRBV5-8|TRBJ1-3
ASSRGSGNTIY
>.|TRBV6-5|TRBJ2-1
ASSSSGTAGYNEQF
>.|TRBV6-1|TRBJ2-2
ASSGKTGGAGGELF
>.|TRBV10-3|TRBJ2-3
AIRDLGLAGITDTQY
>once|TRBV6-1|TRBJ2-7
ASSMIQGATYEQY
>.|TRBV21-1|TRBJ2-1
ASIPTGGSYNEQF
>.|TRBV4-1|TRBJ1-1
ASSQVFQGVGVNTEAF
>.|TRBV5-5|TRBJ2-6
ASSLGAGPSSGANVLT
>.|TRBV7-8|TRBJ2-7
ASSSVPGHIYEQY
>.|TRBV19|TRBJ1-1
ASSIKGGAEAF
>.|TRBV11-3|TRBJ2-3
ASSPGGGLSTDTQY
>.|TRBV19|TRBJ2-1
ASSRVAGREQF
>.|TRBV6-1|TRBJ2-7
ASSGAAGASYEQY
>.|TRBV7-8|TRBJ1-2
ASSMGQSGGYT
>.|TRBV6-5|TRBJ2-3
ASSYFSGGVGDTQY
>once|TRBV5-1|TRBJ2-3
ASSLGLAGGPVDTQY
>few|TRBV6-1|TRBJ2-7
ASSEAWNYSYEQY